This entry describes one T cell receptor beta chain. Isolated RNA was reverse transcribed into cDNA used as the sequencing template. This table comes from immunoSEQ multiplex PCR, and its TCRdb copy is limited to in-frame clones, with some not included. The data contain under 300,000 clones, roughly 69% of them seen just once; the ten biggest clones take up 0.95% to 1.5%. This record comes from a study of CD8+ T cells in alopecia areata. In the study overall: Tofacitinib was taken orally by treated patients, and the dose was 5 to 10 mg twice daily.

This sequence was found in a human donor with alopecia areata. The sequenced sample was CD4+ T cells sorted from blood, obtained at week 0.

In DNA, the CDR3 is TGTGCCAGCAGCCAAGAGGCACAGAGGAACACTGAAGCTTTCTTT. This gives the protein CASSQEAQRNTEAFF. This chain uses TRBV4-2 with TRBJ1-1; no definite D call. The CDR3 length is 15 residues. V shed 0 bases and J shed 1 base, with 9 bases lying between them. Germline CDR1 reads LGHNA; CDR2 reads YNFKEQ.